The 11 T cell receptor beta chains in this list originate from one sample, sequenced in a study of OX40 agonist ivuxolimab in advanced cancers. Clones were read by immunoSEQ multiplex PCR, and TCRdb kept only the in-frame ones, dropping some. The table has about 20,000 clones, around 76% seen once. The sample consisted of CD4+ or CD8+ T cells sorted from blood, taken in a trial of the OX40 agonist ivuxolimab. Receptors originate from an adult with an advanced solid tumor such as melanoma, head and neck, liver or kidney cancer.

This chain connects TRBV7-2 to TRBJ1-6; D is undetermined. V lost 7 bases, J lost 1 base, and 20 bases lay in between. The CDR3 has 18 amino acids. The germline V gene has CDR1 SGHTA and CDR2 FQGNSA. The CDR3 coding sequence is TGTGCCAGCACCCCCGTTCTCCTGGGAAGGTCCTATAATTCACCCCTCCACTTT. Translated: CASTPVLLGRSYNSPLHF.

The chain recombines TRBV4-1 with TRBJ2-3, with D perhaps given as TRBD1 or TRBD2 (6 bases each). V lost 0 bases and J 0 bases, leaving 13 bases between the germline ends. The CDR3 is 17 residues long. CDR1 is MGHRA and CDR2 is YSYEKL in the germline V gene. CDR3 bases: TGCGCCAGCAGCCAAGAGGGGGGCTTACCTAGCACAGATACGCAGTATTTT. It translates to CASSQEGGLPSTDTQYF.

In the case of this clone: A single base is all that separates this from a far larger clone, so a read error is likely. The V call is TRBV6-4, the J call TRBJ1-3; unclear D gene. This CDR3 has 14 amino acids. Germline V gives CDR1 MRHNA, CDR2 SNTAGT. The CDR3 sequence is CASSESSSGSTIYF. The CDR3 DNA reads TGTGCCAGCAGTGAATCGTCGTCTGGAAGCACCATATATTTT.

The chain employs TRBV11-2 and TRBJ2-1, with D possibly being TRBD2 (6 bases). The CDR3 is 15 residues long. The germline V gene encodes CDR1 SGHAT and CDR2 FQNNGV. The germline V and J ends were trimmed by 1 base and 9 bases, with 16 bases remaining between them. The CDR3 region is CASSLVEVGGAEQFF. CDR3 in DNA: TGTGCCAGCAGCTTAGTGGAGGTTGGCGGGGCTGAGCAGTTCTTC.

This chain joins TRBV5-4 and TRBJ1-2, with 11 positions matching TRBD1. The CDR3 has 15 residues. V shed 4 bases, J shed 8 bases, and the junction held 10 bases outside the gene matches. Germline V gene sequence: CDR1 SGHNT, CDR2 YYREEE (reference sequence). DNA for the CDR3: TGTGCCAGCAGCGATAAGCCGGGACAGGGGGACGGCTACACCTTC. Translated, it gives CASSDKPGQGDGYTF.

This clone was seen a handful of times. This chain joins TRBV9 and TRBJ2-5; 7 bases are a match to TRBD1. The CDR3 has 15 residues. V was clipped by 3 bases and J by 0 bases; unmatched bases: 5. Germline V gene data show CDR1 as SGDLS and CDR2 as YYNGEE. This CDR3 reads CASSEQGLYQETQYF. The CDR3 DNA is TGTGCCAGCAGCGAACAGGGGTTGTACCAAGAGACCCAGTACTTC.

This chain joins TRBV5-1 and TRBJ2-7, with D hard to call. Trimming cost V 0 bases and J 2 bases, with 6 bases left between them. Per the germline V gene, CDR1 is SGHRS and CDR2 is YFSETQ. The CDR3 has 13 residues. The CDR3 bases are TGCGCCAGCAGCTTGGCAGGTCCCTACGAGCAGTACTTC. It codes for CASSLAGPYEQYF.

The V call is TRBV2, the J call TRBJ2-3; D uncertain. Germline values: CDR1 SNHLY, CDR2 FYNNEI. The CDR3 is 14 residues long. V was pared by 10 bases and J by 0 bases, with 14 bases between. In DNA form, the CDR3 reads TGTGCCACATCTCCACCCTTTAGCACAGATACGCAGTATTTT. This sequence encodes CATSPPFSTDTQYF.

J is TRBJ2-1 and V is TRBV7-6; TRBD2 might be the D (6 bases). The CDR3 is 15 amino acids. Trimming stripped 2 bases from V and 5 bases from J, with 13 bases between. CDR1 is SGHVS and CDR2 is FNYEAQ in the germline V gene. CDR3 protein: CASSLISGGDNEQFF. CDR3 sequence (DNA): TGTGCCAGCAGCTTAATTTCTGGCGGGGACAATGAGCAGTTCTTC.

In DNA, the CDR3 is TGTGCCAGCAGCCAGCAGGGTAATGAGTACGGCTACACCTTC. This codes for CASSQQGNEYGYTF. The chain recombines TRBV5-8 with TRBJ1-2, with D possibly matching TRBD1 (5 bases). The CDR3 runs 14 residues. Trimming shortened V by 4 bases and J by 8 bases, and 18 bases separated the two germline ends. Germline-derived CDR1 and CDR2 are SGHTS and YDEGEE.

The chain employs TRBV7-8 and TRBJ2-3; possibly TRBD2 for D (6 bases). Deletions cut 3 bases from V and 2 bases from J, with 15 bases between. CDR1 is SGHVS and CDR2 is FQNEAQ in the germline V gene. This CDR3 is 16 amino acids long. The CDR3 protein is CASSFTISGPTDTQYF. The CDR3 bases are TGTGCCAGCAGCTTCACGATTAGCGGCCCCACAGATACGCAGTATTTT.